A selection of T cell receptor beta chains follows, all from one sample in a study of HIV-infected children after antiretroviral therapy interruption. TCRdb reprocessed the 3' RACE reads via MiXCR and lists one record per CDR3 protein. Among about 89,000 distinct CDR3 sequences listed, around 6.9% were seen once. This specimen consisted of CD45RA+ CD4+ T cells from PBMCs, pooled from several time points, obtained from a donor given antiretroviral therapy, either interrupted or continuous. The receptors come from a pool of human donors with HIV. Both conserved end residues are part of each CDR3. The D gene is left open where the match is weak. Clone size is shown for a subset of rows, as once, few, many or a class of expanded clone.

DNA: TGTGCCAGCAGTTTATTGGGACAGGGAGGCAATCAGCCCCAGCATTTT
CDR3: CASSLLGQGGNQPQHF
size: NA
D: TRBD1
V: TRBV12-3/TRBV12-4
J: TRBJ1-5

DNA: TGCGCCAGCAGCCTCAAGCCGGTCGTCAATGAGCAGTTCTTC
CDR3: CASSLKPVVNEQFF
size: NA
D: NA
V: TRBV4-1
J: TRBJ2-1

DNA: TGTGCCAGCAGTTTGACAGGGTCCTCCTACAATGAGCAGTTCTTC
CDR3: CASSLTGSSYNEQFF
size: NA
D: TRBD1
V: TRBV28
J: TRBJ2-1

DNA: TGCAGCGTTGAAACAGGGGGTCGAGAGCAGTACTTC
CDR3: CSVETGGREQYF
size: many
D: TRBD1
V: TRBV29-1
J: TRBJ2-7

DNA: TGTGCCAGCAGCCCACGACCAACTAATGAAAAACTGTTTTTT
CDR3: CASSPRPTNEKLFF
size: many
D: NA
V: TRBV3-1
J: TRBJ1-4

DNA: TGCGCCAGCAGCTTGGGGGACAGGCGCACAGATACGCAGTATTTT
CDR3: CASSLGDRRTDTQYF
size: many
D: TRBD1
V: TRBV5-1
J: TRBJ2-3

DNA: TGTGCCACCAGTGATTTGGGTTTGCGGGAGCAGTACTTC
CDR3: CATSDLGLREQYF
size: many
D: NA
V: TRBV24-1
J: TRBJ2-7

DNA: TGTGCCAGCAGCCGACGGGGGGGTCAAGAGACCCAGTACTTC
CDR3: CASSRRGGQETQYF
size: few
D: TRBD2
V: TRBV12-3/TRBV12-4
J: TRBJ2-5

DNA: TGCGCCAGCAGCCTCGCCGGGACAGACTACGAGCAGTACTTC
CDR3: CASSLAGTDYEQYF
size: NA
D: TRBD1
V: TRBV5-1
J: TRBJ2-7

DNA: TGTGCCAGCAGTTACCGGGAGGAGACAGATACGCAGTATTTT
CDR3: CASSYREETDTQYF
size: many
D: TRBD2
V: TRBV6-5
J: TRBJ2-3

DNA: TGTGCCAGCAGCCCGGGGGGACAGGGGGGGACCTACGAGCAGTACTTC
CDR3: CASSPGGQGGTYEQYF
size: many
D: TRBD1
V: TRBV5-4
J: TRBJ2-7

DNA: TGTGCCAGCAGCTTCCGGGACGGACCCTACGAGCAGTACTTC
CDR3: CASSFRDGPYEQYF
size: NA
D: NA
V: TRBV7-2
J: TRBJ2-7

DNA: TGCGCCAGCAGTCAACGGACTGCAGGGAATTCACCCCTCCACTTT
CDR3: CASSQRTAGNSPLHF
size: few
D: NA
V: TRBV23-1
J: TRBJ1-6

DNA: TGCGCCAGCAGCTTGGGCGGGACGGACAATGAGCAGTTCTTC
CDR3: CASSLGGTDNEQFF
size: many
D: NA
V: TRBV5-1
J: TRBJ2-1

DNA: TGTGCCAGCAGAAGGACTAGCGGGAACACCGGGGAGCTGTTTTTT
CDR3: CASRRTSGNTGELFF
size: many
D: TRBD2
V: TRBV2
J: TRBJ2-2

DNA: TGTGCCAGCAGCTTCAGGTCAGGGGAGCTGTTTTTT
CDR3: CASSFRSGELFF
size: few
D: NA
V: TRBV7-9
J: TRBJ2-2

DNA: TGTGCCAGCAGCTTGACCGGCAACACAGATACGCAGTATTTT
CDR3: CASSLTGNTDTQYF
size: few
D: NA
V: TRBV5-5
J: TRBJ2-3

DNA: TGTGCCAGCAGCTTGCGACGGAATGAAGCTTTCTTT
CDR3: CASSLRRNEAFF
size: many
D: NA
V: TRBV13
J: TRBJ1-1

DNA: TGTGCCAACCGACGGGCGGGGAGCTCCTACAATGAGCAGTTCTTC
CDR3: CANRRAGSSYNEQFF
size: many
D: NA
V: TRBV7-2
J: TRBJ2-1

DNA: TGTGCCCTGGCCGGGACTAGCGGGGGGAGCACAGATACGCAGTATTTT
CDR3: CALAGTSGGSTDTQYF
size: NA
D: TRBD2
V: TRBV10-3
J: TRBJ2-3

DNA: TGCGCCAGCAGCTTGGAAGAAAACACTGAAGCTTTCTTT
CDR3: CASSLEENTEAFF
size: many
D: NA
V: TRBV5-1
J: TRBJ1-1

DNA: TGCGCCAGCAGCCCGAGGACAGGGGCTCCAGATACGCAGTATTTT
CDR3: CASSPRTGAPDTQYF
size: many
D: TRBD1
V: TRBV5-1
J: TRBJ2-3

DNA: TGTGCCAGCAGTTACCCTGGCACAGATACGCAGTATTTT
CDR3: CASSYPGTDTQYF
size: many
D: NA
V: TRBV6-5
J: TRBJ2-3

DNA: TGTGCCAGTAGATCGCCCCCGGTTGACGAGCAGTACTTC
CDR3: CASRSPPVDEQYF
size: NA
D: NA
V: TRBV19
J: TRBJ2-7

DNA: TGTGCCAGTAGTCCCGCAGGGGATGAGCAGTTCTTC
CDR3: CASSPAGDEQFF
size: many
D: NA
V: TRBV19
J: TRBJ2-1

DNA: TGCGCCAGCAGCCAAGGCCCAGCGGGAGTGTTCGAGACCCAGTACTTC
CDR3: CASSQGPAGVFETQYF
size: many
D: TRBD2
V: TRBV4-1
J: TRBJ2-5

DNA: TGCAGCGTTGAAGATCTTGGGACAGTCTCTGGGGCCAACGTCCTGACTTTC
CDR3: CSVEDLGTVSGANVLTF
size: many
D: TRBD1
V: TRBV29-1
J: TRBJ2-6

DNA: TGTGCCAGCTCACCACCGGACGGAGCTGGAAACACCATATATTTT
CDR3: CASSPPDGAGNTIYF
size: many
D: NA
V: TRBV18
J: TRBJ1-3

DNA: TGCGCCAGCAGCTTTCAAGTGCAGGGGGCGAACTATGGCTACACCTTC
CDR3: CASSFQVQGANYGYTF
size: many
D: TRBD1
V: TRBV5-1
J: TRBJ1-2

DNA: TGCAGTGCTAGCTGGCAGGGTAGGACTGAAGCTTTCTTT
CDR3: CSASWQGRTEAFF
size: many
D: NA
V: TRBV20-1
J: TRBJ1-1

DNA: TGTGCCATCAGTGTAGGGACAGATAGCAATCAGCCCCAGCATTTT
CDR3: CAISVGTDSNQPQHF
size: many
D: TRBD1
V: TRBV10-3
J: TRBJ1-5

DNA: TGTGCCAGCATCCCCCGGGGACTAGCAGGTTACGAGCAGTACTTC
CDR3: CASIPRGLAGYEQYF
size: many
D: TRBD2
V: TRBV6-2/TRBV6-3
J: TRBJ2-7

DNA: TGTGCCAGCAGCTTGGAAAGGGATACTGAAGCTTTCTTT
CDR3: CASSLERDTEAFF
size: many
D: NA
V: TRBV5-6
J: TRBJ1-1

DNA: TGTGCCAGCAGTTTGGGCCGGGAAGCCTATGGCTACACCTTC
CDR3: CASSLGREAYGYTF
size: few
D: NA
V: TRBV6-2/TRBV6-3
J: TRBJ1-2

DNA: TGTGCCAGCAGTCGCGAGACAGGGAACCAGGAGACCCAGTACTTC
CDR3: CASSRETGNQETQYF
size: few
D: TRBD1
V: TRBV12-3/TRBV12-4
J: TRBJ2-5

DNA: TGTGCCAGCAGTCGAACAGGGAACGGTGGGGATGAGCAGTTCTTC
CDR3: CASSRTGNGGDEQFF
size: NA
D: NA
V: TRBV27
J: TRBJ2-1

DNA: TGTGCCAGCAGCCCCGGACACGCGCAGTTCTTC
CDR3: CASSPGHAQFF
size: few
D: NA
V: TRBV7-2
J: TRBJ2-1

DNA: TGTGCCACCATTCAATTTGTGGACACTGAAGCTTTCTTT
CDR3: CATIQFVDTEAFF
size: many
D: NA
V: TRBV12-3/TRBV12-4
J: TRBJ1-1

DNA: TGCGCCAGCAGCTTCGGGTCAACTAATGAAAAACTGTTTTTT
CDR3: CASSFGSTNEKLFF
size: many
D: NA
V: TRBV5-1
J: TRBJ1-4

DNA: TGTGCCAGCAGCCCCCGCAGGATTCCCTACGAGCAGTACTTC
CDR3: CASSPRRIPYEQYF
size: NA
D: NA
V: TRBV3-1
J: TRBJ2-7

DNA: TGTGCCTGGAGCCGGGACAGGGTTTCCAACGAAAGATTATTTTTC
CDR3: CAWSRDRVSNERLFF
size: few
D: TRBD1
V: TRBV30
J: TRBJ1-4

DNA: TGTGCCAGCAGCTTAAGGCCCAATTATGCCACTGAAGCTTTCTTT
CDR3: CASSLRPNYATEAFF
size: few
D: NA
V: TRBV7-3
J: TRBJ1-1

DNA: TGCGCCAGCCGCACCGGACAGGGCAGAACTGAAGCTTTCTTT
CDR3: CASRTGQGRTEAFF
size: many
D: TRBD1
V: TRBV10-2
J: TRBJ1-1

DNA: TGCGCCAGCAGCCAATTGACAGGGACAAGGAACACTGAAGCTTTCTTT
CDR3: CASSQLTGTRNTEAFF
size: many
D: TRBD1
V: TRBV5-1
J: TRBJ1-1

DNA: TGTGCCAGCAGCCAAGAAAGGGGTGGTCCCCTCCACTTT
CDR3: CASSQERGGPLHF
size: many
D: NA
V: TRBV3-1
J: TRBJ1-6

DNA: TGTGCCAGTAGTATATCCGGCGGGGTGAACACTGAAGCTTTCTTT
CDR3: CASSISGGVNTEAFF
size: NA
D: NA
V: TRBV19
J: TRBJ1-1

DNA: TGTGCCAGCAGCTTAGCTATGACCACAGATACGCAGTATTTT
CDR3: CASSLAMTTDTQYF
size: NA
D: NA
V: TRBV7-2
J: TRBJ2-3

DNA: TGCAGTGCACTTATAGCGGGGGGCTCCTACAATGAGCAGTTCTTC
CDR3: CSALIAGGSYNEQFF
size: NA
D: TRBD2
V: TRBV20-1
J: TRBJ2-1

DNA: TGCGCCAGCAGCTACGGGATCCCCTATGGCTACACCTTC
CDR3: CASSYGIPYGYTF
size: NA
D: NA
V: TRBV5-1
J: TRBJ1-2

DNA: TGTGCCAGCAGCTTGGGACCGGAGAACACTGAAGCTTTCTTT
CDR3: CASSLGPENTEAFF
size: many
D: NA
V: TRBV7-3
J: TRBJ1-1

DNA: TGTGCCAGTAGTCCAACGGGGCTAGCGGGTCACTACGAGCAGTACTTC
CDR3: CASSPTGLAGHYEQYF
size: many
D: TRBD2
V: TRBV19
J: TRBJ2-7

DNA: TGTGCCAGCAGCTTAAGTCATACAGAAAACATTCAGTACTTC
CDR3: CASSLSHTENIQYF
size: many
D: NA
V: TRBV7-3
J: TRBJ2-4

DNA: TGCAGTGCTAGAGTGGCCCGGACAGGGAAAGAGACCCAGTACTTC
CDR3: CSARVARTGKETQYF
size: many
D: TRBD1
V: TRBV20-1
J: TRBJ2-5

DNA: TGTGCCAGCAGCCAGGGACTAGCGGGGATTAGCACAGATACGCAGTATTTT
CDR3: CASSQGLAGISTDTQYF
size: many
D: TRBD2
V: TRBV3-1
J: TRBJ2-3

DNA: TGCAGTGCAAGACCGCCGGGACAGACGACAGATACGCAGTATTTT
CDR3: CSARPPGQTTDTQYF
size: NA
D: TRBD1
V: TRBV20-1
J: TRBJ2-3

DNA: TGTGCCAGCAGCTTCCTGACTAGCCGTAGCACAGATACGCAGTATTTT
CDR3: CASSFLTSRSTDTQYF
size: many
D: TRBD2
V: TRBV5-6
J: TRBJ2-3

DNA: TGTGCCAGTAGTGTTATCACAGGGGTGGAACAGCCCCAGCATTTT
CDR3: CASSVITGVEQPQHF
size: few
D: TRBD1
V: TRBV19
J: TRBJ1-5